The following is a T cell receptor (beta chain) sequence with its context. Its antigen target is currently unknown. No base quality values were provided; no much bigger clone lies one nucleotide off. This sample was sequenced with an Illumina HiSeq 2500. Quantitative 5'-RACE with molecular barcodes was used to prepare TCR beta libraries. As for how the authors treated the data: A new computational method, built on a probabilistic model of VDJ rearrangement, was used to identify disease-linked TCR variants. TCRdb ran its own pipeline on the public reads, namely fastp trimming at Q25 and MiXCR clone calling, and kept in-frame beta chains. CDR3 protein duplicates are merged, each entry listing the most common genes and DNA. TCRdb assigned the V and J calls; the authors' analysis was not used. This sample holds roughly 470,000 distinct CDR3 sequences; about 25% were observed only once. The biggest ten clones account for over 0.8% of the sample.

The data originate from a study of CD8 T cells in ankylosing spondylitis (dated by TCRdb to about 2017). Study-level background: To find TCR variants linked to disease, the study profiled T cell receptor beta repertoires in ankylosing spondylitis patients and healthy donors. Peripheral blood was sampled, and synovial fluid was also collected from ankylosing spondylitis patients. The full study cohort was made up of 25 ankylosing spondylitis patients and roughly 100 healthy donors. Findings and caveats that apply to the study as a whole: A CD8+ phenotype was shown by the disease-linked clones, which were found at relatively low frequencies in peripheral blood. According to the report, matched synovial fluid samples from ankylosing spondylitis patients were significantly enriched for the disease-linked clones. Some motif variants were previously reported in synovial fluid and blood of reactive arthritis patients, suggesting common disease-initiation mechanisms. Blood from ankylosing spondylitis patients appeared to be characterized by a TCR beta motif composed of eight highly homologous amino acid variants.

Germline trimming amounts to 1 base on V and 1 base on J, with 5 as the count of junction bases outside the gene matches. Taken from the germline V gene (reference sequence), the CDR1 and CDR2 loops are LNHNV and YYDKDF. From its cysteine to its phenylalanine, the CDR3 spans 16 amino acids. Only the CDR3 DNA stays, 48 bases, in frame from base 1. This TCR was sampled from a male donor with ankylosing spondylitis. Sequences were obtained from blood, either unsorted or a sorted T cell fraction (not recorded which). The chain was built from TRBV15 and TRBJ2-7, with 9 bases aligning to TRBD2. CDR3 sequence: CATSRGRLAASYEQYF. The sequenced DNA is TGTGCCACCAGCAGAGGTCGACTAGCGGCTTCCTACGAGCAGTACTTC.